Listed below are T cell receptor beta chains from one sample, sequenced in a study of PD-1 blockade in classical Hodgkin lymphoma. Profiled with immunoSEQ multiplex PCR; TCRdb holds only in-frame clones, not every one. This sample has 55,000 to 80,000 clones, with around 93% found just once. The input for sequencing was peripheral blood mononuclear cells (PBMCs), taken at baseline. The origin of the receptors is a human donor with classical Hodgkin lymphoma. Each CDR3 is given with its conserved first and last residue. Each record gives: V gene, clone size, J gene, D gene, CDR3 protein, CDR3 DNA. A D gene is named only where the DNA matches it firmly. A row's size may be missing; if present it is once, few, many or a size class.

TRBV12-2	once	TRBJ2-2	NA	CASRLDQVSTSGGPWTGELFF	TGTGCAAGTCGCTTAGACCAAGTTTCGACTAGCGGGGGGCCCTGGACCGGGGAACTGTTTTTT
TRBV6-6	NA	TRBJ2-3	NA	CASSYSGAYTDTQYF	TGTGCCAGCAGTTACTCGGGGGCATACACAGATACGCAGTATTTT
TRBV4-1	once	TRBJ2-5	NA	CASSQEPRTYQETQYF	TGCGCCAGCAGCCAAGAACCCCGGACGTATCAAGAGACCCAGTACTTC
TRBV9	NA	TRBJ1-4	NA	CASSADNTGPLYEKLFF	TGTGCCAGCAGCGCAGATAACACGGGGCCCCTTTATGAAAAACTGTTTTTT
TRBV7-3	NA	TRBJ2-1	TRBD2	CASSLISWREGANNEQFF	TGTGCCAGCAGCTTAATCTCTTGGCGGGAGGGCGCCAACAATGAGCAGTTCTTC
TRBV4-3	NA	TRBJ2-1	TRBD2	CASSPSGGLAGDNEQFF	TGCGCCAGCAGCCCCTCGGGGGGACTAGCGGGAGACAATGAGCAGTTCTTC
TRBV6-5	NA	TRBJ2-3	NA	CASIFLRYTDTQYF	TGTGCCAGCATATTCTTAAGGTACACAGATACGCAGTATTTT
TRBV9	few	TRBJ2-3	NA	CASSVGVGGTDTQYF	TGTGCCAGCAGCGTAGGGGTGGGAGGCACAGATACGCAGTATTTT
TRBV9	NA	TRBJ1-1	TRBD1	CASSPRTGASRNTEAFF	TGTGCCAGCAGCCCCCGGACAGGGGCGTCAAGAAACACTGAAGCTTTCTTT
TRBV9	NA	TRBJ2-7	NA	CASSVDTFSYEQYF	TGTGCCAGCAGCGTAGACACTTTTTCCTACGAGCAGTACTTC
TRBV27	NA	TRBJ2-1	NA	CASSLFGGLSYNEQFF	TGTGCCAGCAGTTTATTCGGGGGTCTCTCCTACAATGAGCAGTTCTTC
TRBV11-2	NA	TRBJ1-1	TRBD1	CASKRDSMNTEAFF	TGTGCCAGTAAAAGGGACAGCATGAACACTGAAGCTTTCTTT
TRBV7-8	NA	TRBJ2-7	TRBD1	CASSLEATGDNYEQYF	TGTGCCAGCAGCTTAGAGGCGACAGGGGACAACTACGAGCAGTACTTC
TRBV14	NA	TRBJ2-7	NA	CASSHPGSPYEQYF	TGTGCCAGCAGCCACCCAGGTAGTCCCTACGAGCAGTACTTC
TRBV28	NA	TRBJ2-7	TRBD1	CASDPGQGAYEQYF	TGTGCCAGCGACCCGGGACAGGGTGCCTACGAGCAGTACTTC
TRBV7-9	NA	TRBJ2-1	NA	CASSLLWEQFF	TGTGCCAGCAGCTTGTTATGGGAGCAGTTCTTC
TRBV21-1	once	TRBJ2-7	NA	CASSTHRGAYFYEQYF	TGTGCCAGCAGCACCCACAGGGGTGCGTACTTCTACGAGCAGTACTTC
TRBV6-5	NA	TRBJ2-7	TRBD1	CASSYRTGGAYEQYF	TGTGCCAGCAGTTACAGGACAGGGGGCGCGTACGAGCAGTACTTC
TRBV27	NA	TRBJ2-7	TRBD1	CASSGGSSYEQYF	TGTGCCAGCTCAGGGGGAAGCTCCTACGAGCAGTACTTC
TRBV4-2	NA	TRBJ2-1	NA	CASSQDLMGFEGSDVANEQFF	TGTGCCAGCAGCCAAGACCTGATGGGGTTCGAAGGGAGCGACGTGGCCAATGAGCAGTTCTTC
TRBV9	NA	TRBJ1-4	NA	CASSPGEWSNEKLFF	TGTGCCAGCAGTCCCGGGGAGTGGTCTAATGAAAAACTGTTTTTT
TRBV28	many	TRBJ1-1	NA	CASSLIGGTEAFF	TGTGCCAGCAGTTTAATTGGGGGCACTGAAGCTTTCTTT
TRBV19	NA	TRBJ2-7	NA	CASSPVMNRRWLEQYF	TGTGCCAGTAGTCCGGTGATGAACAGGCGCTGGTTGGAGCAGTACTTC
TRBV7-7	NA	TRBJ2-1	NA	CASSSPGPDNEQFF	TGTGCCAGCAGCTCCCCAGGGCCAGACAATGAGCAGTTCTTC
TRBV5-4	NA	TRBJ2-1	TRBD2	CASSSPSGDYYNEQFF	TGTGCCAGCAGCTCGCCTAGCGGAGATTACTACAATGAGCAGTTCTTC
TRBV27	NA	TRBJ2-3	NA	CASSSADTQYF	TGTGCCAGCAGTAGTGCAGATACGCAGTATTTT
TRBV7-6	NA	TRBJ2-5	TRBD1	CASSKGQGRETQYF	TGTGCCAGCAGCAAAGGACAGGGGAGGGAGACCCAGTACTTC
TRBV2	NA	TRBJ2-2	TRBD1	CASSGGQGLPGELFF	TGTGCCAGCAGTGGGGGACAGGGGCTTCCCGGGGAGCTGTTTTTT
TRBV9	once	TRBJ2-3	NA	CASSVVGGGTDTQYF	TGTGCCAGCAGCGTAGTGGGCGGGGGCACAGATACGCAGTATTTT
TRBV14	NA	TRBJ2-5	NA	CASSRWTEPQETQYF	TGTGCCAGCAGCCGGTGGACAGAGCCTCAAGAGACCCAGTACTTC
TRBV6-5	NA	TRBJ2-7	TRBD2	CASSYETGGEQYF	TGTGCCAGCAGTTACGAGACGGGGGGTGAGCAGTACTTC
TRBV4-2	NA	TRBJ2-7	NA	CASSQDVSGTSYEQYF	TGTGCCAGCAGCCAAGATGTGTCGGGGACCTCCTACGAGCAGTACTTC
TRBV6-5	NA	TRBJ1-2	NA	CASSQGGDTYGYTF	TGTGCCAGCAGTCAAGGAGGGGATACGTATGGCTACACCTTC
TRBV20-1	once	TRBJ2-3	NA	CSVPGTDTQYF	TGCAGTGTTCCGGGAACAGATACGCAGTATTTT
TRBV21-1	NA	TRBJ2-7	NA	CASNPLCRSAYEQYF	TGTGCCAGCAACCCCCTTTGCAGGTCCGCCTACGAGCAGTACTTC
TRBV21-1	NA	TRBJ1-2	NA	CASSKEWDPGNGYTF	TGTGCCAGCAGCAAAGAATGGGACCCAGGGAACGGCTACACCTTC
TRBV5-1	NA	TRBJ2-3	NA	CASSPDIFSTDTQYF	TGCGCCAGCAGCCCGGACATATTTTCCACAGATACGCAGTATTTT
TRBV6-1	NA	TRBJ1-5	TRBD1	CASSEGTVNQPQHF	TGTGCCAGCAGTGAGGGGACAGTCAATCAGCCCCAGCATTTT
TRBV9	NA	TRBJ2-3	TRBD2	CASSVPAGGPDTQYF	TGTGCCAGCAGCGTACCAGCGGGGGGGCCAGATACGCAGTATTTT
TRBV30	once	TRBJ1-1	NA	CACLEAFF	TGTGCCTGCTTGGAGGCTTTCTTT
TRBV7-8	NA	TRBJ2-7	TRBD2	CASSLGRGAPSYEQYF	TGTGCCAGCAGCTTAGGGCGGGGGGCCCCCTCCTACGAGCAGTACTTC
TRBV5-6	NA	TRBJ2-3	NA	CASSLGGPTDTQYF	TGTGCCAGCAGCTTGGGGGGGCCGACAGATACGCAGTATTTT
TRBV5-1	NA	TRBJ2-7	TRBD1	CASSDRVYEQYF	TGCGCCAGCAGTGACAGGGTCTACGAGCAGTACTTC
TRBV5-4	NA	TRBJ2-3	TRBD1	CASSWGGQGGTDTQYF	TGTGCCAGCAGCTGGGGGGGACAGGGAGGGACAGATACGCAGTATTTT
TRBV28	NA	TRBJ1-2	NA	CASSLGTWTVYGYTF	TGTGCCAGCAGTTTAGGGACCTGGACAGTTTATGGCTACACCTTC
TRBV7-3	NA	TRBJ1-3	NA	CASSPGGLENTIYF	TGTGCCAGCAGCCCCGGGGGCTTGGAAAACACCATATATTTT